The 29 T cell receptor beta chains given below trace back to one sample, sequenced in a study of T cells in localized non-small cell lung cancer. Clones were sequenced by immunoSEQ multiplex PCR, and TCRdb holds only the in-frame ones, with some missing. The repertoire holds under 4,500 clones, roughly 25% seen once, with more than 25% in the top ten. The source was lung tumor tissue, collected before any cancer treatment. The origin of the receptors is a woman between 35 and 75 years old with stage I lung adenocarcinoma.

This clone occurred a few times. This rearrangement joins TRBV11-3 to TRBJ2-7, with 8 bases lining up with TRBD2. V lost 5 bases and J lost 0; bases outside the gene matches: 6. The CDR3 consists of 15 residues. The germline V gene encodes CDR1 SGHNT and CDR2 YENEEA. CDR3 sequence reads: CASSQTSGSSYEQYF. The CDR3 DNA sequence: TGTGCCAGCAGCCAAACTAGCGGAAGCTCCTACGAGCAGTACTTC.

The gene calls are TRBV6-8 and TRBJ2-5; 7 bases map to TRBD2. CDR3 size: 14 residues. CDR1 and CDR2 (germline): MNHGY, SAAAGT. V lost 11 bases, J lost 5 bases, and 14 bases stayed unmatched. CDR3 nucleotides: TGTGCCTCCCACTGGGGAGGGGCTAGGGAGACCCAGTACTTC. This translates into CASHWGGARETQYF.

V and J are TRBV11-3 and TRBJ1-1, with TRBD1 as a possible D gene (5 bases). V was shortened by 3 bases and J by 4 bases, with 12 bases between the two germline ends. Germline-derived CDR1 and CDR2 are SGHNT and YENEEA. This CDR3 comprises 14 residues. The CDR3, as DNA: TGTGCCAGCAGCTTGGCCGGGGGGAGCACTGAAGCTTTCTTT. Translated: CASSLAGGSTEAFF.

This chain connects TRBV28 to TRBJ2-7; D may match TRBD1 or TRBD2 (5 bases each). Germline values: CDR1 MDHEN, CDR2 SYDVKM. CDR3 length: 13 residues. Trimming removed 6 bases at V and 7 bases at J, with 16 bases between. The CDR3 loop is CASSYGTLGEQYF. CDR3 DNA sequence: TGTGCCAGCAGCTATGGGACGTTGGGGGAGCAGTACTTC.

A few counts support this clone. The chain uses TRBV11-3 and TRBJ2-2; the match to TRBD2 covers 9 bases. Germline lookup yields CDR1 SGHNT and CDR2 YENEEA. The V segment lost 5 bases and the J segment 4 bases; nucleotides outside the gene matches: 5. The CDR3 runs 15 residues. This chain's CDR3 is CASSPAGGSTGELFF. The DNA for the CDR3 is TGTGCCAGCAGCCCAGCGGGAGGTTCCACCGGGGAGCTGTTTTTT.

The chain combines TRBV14 with TRBJ2-7; D not resolved. The CDR3 is 15 residues long. CDR1 is SGHDN, CDR2 FVKESK, per germline. V lost 4 bases to trimming and J lost 3 bases, with 16 bases between them. CDR3 in amino acids: CASSPLTPLGYEQYF. For the CDR3, the DNA is TGTGCCAGCAGCCCCTTAACTCCCTTAGGCTACGAGCAGTACTTC.

This chain links TRBV6-8 with TRBJ2-2; 8 nucleotides align to TRBD2. V trimming: 5 bases; J trimming: 0 bases; junction bases outside the gene matches: 5. There are 16 residues in the CDR3. Germline values: CDR1 MNHGY, CDR2 SAAAGT. In DNA, the CDR3 is TGTGCCAGCAGTGCACTAGCGGACCCGAACACCGGGGAGCTGTTTTTT. Encoded protein: CASSALADPNTGELFF.

This clone was counted only a few times. This chain connects TRBV18 to TRBJ1-1; 7 nucleotides match TRBD1. Germline CDR1 and CDR2: KGHSH and LQKENI. CDR3 length equals 12 residues. V trimming: 5 bases; J trimming: 5 bases; junction bases outside the gene matches: 2. Here the CDR3 reads CASSEDRTEAFF. For the CDR3, the DNA is TGTGCCAGCTCAGAGGACAGGACTGAAGCTTTCTTT.

The chain uses TRBV25-1 and TRBJ2-1, with D perhaps matching TRBD2 (5 bases). This CDR3 contains 13 residues. V lost 3 bases, J lost 6 bases, and 9 bases lay in between. Germline lookup yields CDR1 MGHDK and CDR2 SYGVNS. As DNA, the CDR3 is TGTGCCAGCAGTGACACTAGGCTCAATGAGCAGTTCTTC. This codes for CASSDTRLNEQFF.

This clone occurred a few times. The chain joins TRBV6-8 to TRBJ1-1, with D possibly TRBD1 on 6 matching bases. This CDR3 has 15 residues. Per germline, CDR1 MNHGY and CDR2 SAAAGT. V lost 5 bases to trimming and J lost 0 bases, with 13 bases between them. CDR3 in DNA: TGTGCCAGCAGTCCCTGGACAGCTATGAACACTGAAGCTTTCTTT. It codes for CASSPWTAMNTEAFF.

This clone was seen more than once but under ten times. The CDR3 bases are TGTGCCAGCAGTGAATATGCGGACACTGAAGCTTTCTTT. Translated, it gives CASSEYADTEAFF. The chain recombines TRBV25-1 with TRBJ1-1; D is unresolved. Trimming cost V 0 bases and J 3 bases, with 5 bases left between them. This CDR3 contains 13 residues. The germline V gene has CDR1 MGHDK and CDR2 SYGVNS.

This rearrangement joins TRBV4-1 to TRBJ2-3; no clear D gene. Trimming took 0 bases from V and 5 from J, leaving 3 bases between them. CDR3 length equals 12 residues. The germline gives CDR1 MGHRA, CDR2 YSYEKL. The CDR3 nucleotides read TGCGCCAGCAGCCAAGAAGGAGATACGCAGTATTTT. It codes for CASSQEGDTQYF.

This clone came up a few times. The chain joins TRBV11-3 to TRBJ1-4; possible D gene TRBD1, 5 bases. The CDR3 sequence is 15 residues long. Germline-derived CDR1 and CDR2 are SGHNT and YENEEA. V lost 2 bases to trimming and J lost 7 bases, with 14 bases between them. In nucleotides, the CDR3 is TGTGCCAGCAGCTTAACTGGTCAGGGAGGTGAAAAACTGTTTTTT. Translating gives CASSLTGQGGEKLFF.

This clone showed up just a few times. This chain links TRBV14 with TRBJ2-3; no definite D call. V lost 8 bases and J lost 6, with 9 bases in between. This CDR3 has 11 amino acids. Germline CDR1 SGHDN, CDR2 FVKESK. The CDR3 reads CASSPSDTQYF. CDR3 sequence (DNA): TGTGCCAGCTCACCTTCGGATACGCAGTATTTT.

V usage is TRBV6-8 and J usage is TRBJ1-6; possibly TRBD1 for D (6 bases). V lost 5 bases to trimming and J lost 5 bases, with 16 bases between them. Per the germline V gene, CDR1 is MNHGY and CDR2 is SAAAGT. This CDR3 has 16 amino acids. CDR3 bases: TGTGCCAGCAGTCTACCGGCAGGGGTAAATAATTCACCCCTCCACTTT. It is translated as CASSLPAGVNNSPLHF.

This clone turned up a few times. This chain connects TRBV9 to TRBJ1-2; the D is unclear. The CDR3 is 12 amino acids. Trimming left V 4 bases short and J 6 bases short, with 10 bases between. The germline CDR1 and CDR2 sequences are SGDLS and YYNGEE. CDR3 loop: CASSPLPDGYTF. The CDR3 coding sequence is TGTGCCAGCAGCCCCCTACCGGATGGCTACACCTTC.

This clone qualifies as medium-sized. This rearrangement joins TRBV11-3 to TRBJ1-4, with TRBD1 identical over 8 bases. The CDR3 contains 17 residues. Looked up from germline, CDR1 is SGHNT and CDR2 is YENEEA. J gave up 3 bases and V 1 base, and 7 bases lay outside the gene matches. For the CDR3, the DNA is TGTGCCAGCAGCTTAGTGACTGGACAGGGACCTAATGAAAAACTGTTTTTT. Protein sequence: CASSLVTGQGPNEKLFF.

This sequence joins TRBV9 and TRBJ1-2; D call uncertain. Germline-derived CDR1 and CDR2 are SGDLS and YYNGEE. The CDR3 contains 16 residues. V was clipped by 4 bases and J by 6 bases, with 22 bases between them. CDR3 bases: TGTGCCAGCAGCTTCAGACCCTCCCCAGGCGTGGATGGCTACACCTTC. Protein sequence: CASSFRPSPGVDGYTF.

The chain employs TRBV6-8 and TRBJ2-1; 8 positions match TRBD1. The V gene's germline CDR1 is MNHGY and CDR2 SAAAGT. The CDR3 loop spans 15 amino acids. The CDR3 spells CALSAHGRGPDEQFF. The CDR3 DNA reads TGTGCACTCTCGGCACATGGCAGGGGGCCAGATGAGCAGTTCTTC.

This clone turned up a few times. At one end, the junction sequence differs from germline, possibly due to a read error. The rearrangement links TRBV6-8 to TRBJ2-7; no clear D gene. Germline V CDR1 and CDR2: MNHGY, SAAAGT. This CDR3 has 13 amino acids. CDR3 in amino acids: CAISAQVSYEQYF. The CDR3 DNA reads TGTGCCATCAGTGCTCAAGTTTCCTACGAGCAGTACTTC.

The V call is TRBV18, the J call TRBJ1-1; tentative D call: TRBD1 (6 bases). The V end lost 2 bases, the J end lost 3 bases, and 10 bases lay between the germline ends. Germline CDR1 reads KGHSH; CDR2 reads LQKENI. This CDR3 comprises 14 residues. The CDR3 sequence: CASSPGAGDTEAFF. In DNA form, the CDR3 reads TGTGCCAGCTCACCAGGGGCAGGGGACACTGAAGCTTTCTTT.

There are a few counts of this clone. This chain joins TRBV6-8 and TRBJ2-2; D might be TRBD2 (6 bases). V was clipped by 2 bases and J by 7 bases, with 11 bases between them. Per germline, CDR1 MNHGY and CDR2 SAAAGT. This CDR3 has 14 amino acids. The CDR3 region is CASSYDSSVGELFF. The CDR3 nucleotides read TGTGCCAGCAGTTACGATTCTAGCGTCGGGGAGCTGTTTTTT.

The chain links TRBV11-3 to TRBJ2-7; D gene unclear. This CDR3 is 15 amino acids long. Germline V gives CDR1 SGHNT, CDR2 YENEEA. Trimming removed 5 bases from V and 1 base from J, with 15 bases in between. CDR3 nucleotides: TGTGCCAGCAGCCACCGGAGCTATCAATCCTACGAGCAGTACTTC. Its translation: CASSHRSYQSYEQYF.

The genes are TRBV29-1 and TRBJ2-7, with 8 bases lining up with TRBD1. Germline values: CDR1 SQVTM, CDR2 ANQGSEA. V was clipped by 5 bases and J by 4 bases; unmatched bases: 10. The CDR3 contains 14 residues. CDR3 region: CSVKGGQGRYEQYF. CDR3 in DNA: TGCAGCGTTAAGGGCGGACAGGGTCGGTACGAGCAGTACTTC.

The V gene is TRBV6-8, the J gene TRBJ1-4; weak D call: TRBD1 (5 bases). Germline lookup yields CDR1 MNHGY and CDR2 SAAAGT. The length of the CDR3 is 14 residues. V lost 9 bases and J lost 4, with 15 bases in between. CDR3 sequence (DNA): TGTGCCAGTCGAATCGGGGCTAGTAATGAAAAACTGTTTTTT. This sequence encodes CASRIGASNEKLFF.

The chain is built from TRBV19 and TRBJ1-6; the D is unclear. V was cut by 4 bases and J by 7 bases, with 11 bases left in between. Germline V lookup: CDR1 LNHDA, CDR2 SQIVND (reference sequence). The CDR3 consists of 14 residues. The CDR3 loop reads CASSTPNLNSPLHF. The CDR3 region has the DNA TGTGCCAGTAGTACCCCGAATTTGAATTCACCCCTCCACTTT.

This clone is large (0.1 to 1%) within its sample. The genes are TRBV6-8 and TRBJ1-5, with D uncertain. The CDR3 runs to 13 residues. Germline CDR1 is MNHGY and CDR2 is SAAAGT. V shed 6 bases and J shed 4 bases, with 10 bases lying between them. CDR3 residues: CASRKTLNQPQHF. DNA for the CDR3: TGTGCCAGCAGAAAGACACTGAATCAGCCCCAGCATTTT.

In its sample, this clone ranks as medium-sized (0.01 to 0.1%). The rearrangement joins TRBV6-8 to TRBJ2-7; D remains ambiguous. V lost 2 bases to trimming and J lost 4 bases, with 12 bases between them. Germline values: CDR1 MNHGY, CDR2 SAAAGT. This CDR3 comprises 14 residues. DNA of the CDR3: TGTGCCAGCAGTTACAGTGAAGGTAATTACGAGCAGTACTTC. The encoded protein is CASSYSEGNYEQYF.

The genes are TRBV18 and TRBJ2-7; 10 nucleotides match TRBD1. V gave up 3 bases and J gave up 6 bases; unmatched junction bases: 20. This CDR3 has 19 residues. Germline V lookup: CDR1 KGHSH, CDR2 LQKENI. The CDR3: CASSPRSLFVRTGGSEQYF. CDR3 DNA: TGTGCCAGCTCACCGCGAAGTTTATTTGTTAGGACAGGGGGATCCGAGCAGTACTTC.